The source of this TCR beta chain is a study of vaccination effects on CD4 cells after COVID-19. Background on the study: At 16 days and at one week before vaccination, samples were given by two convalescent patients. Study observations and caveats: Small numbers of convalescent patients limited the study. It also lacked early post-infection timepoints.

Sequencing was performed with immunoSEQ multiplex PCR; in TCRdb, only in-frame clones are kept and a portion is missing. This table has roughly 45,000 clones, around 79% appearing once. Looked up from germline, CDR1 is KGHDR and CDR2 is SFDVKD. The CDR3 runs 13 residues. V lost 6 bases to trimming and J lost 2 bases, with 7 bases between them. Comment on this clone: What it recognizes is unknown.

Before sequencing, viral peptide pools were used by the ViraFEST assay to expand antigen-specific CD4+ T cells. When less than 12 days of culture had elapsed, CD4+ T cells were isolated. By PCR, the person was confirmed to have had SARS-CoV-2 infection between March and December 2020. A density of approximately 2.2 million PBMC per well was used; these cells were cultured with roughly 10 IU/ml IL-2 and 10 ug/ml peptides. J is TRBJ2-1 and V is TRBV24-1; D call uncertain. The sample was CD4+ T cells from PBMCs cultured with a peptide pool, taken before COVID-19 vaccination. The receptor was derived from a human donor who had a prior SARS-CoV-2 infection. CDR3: CATSPDPYNEQFF. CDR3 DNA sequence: TGTGCCACCAGTCCGGACCCCTACAATGAGCAGTTCTTC.